This is a list of T cell receptor beta chains from one sample in a study of blood T cell repertoires in COVID-19. Clones were sequenced by immunoSEQ multiplex PCR, and TCRdb holds only the in-frame ones, with some missing. The table records some 130,000 clones, about 89% of them present only once. The sample comprised peripheral blood. Source of these receptors: a man aged 60 to 75 with COVID-19, enrolled during active disease. Both conserved end residues are part of each CDR3. Each record gives: D gene, clone size, J gene, V gene, CDR3 DNA, CDR3 protein. D genes are given only for firm matches. For some rows the clone size is stated as once, few or many, or as a class when expanded; others skip it.

d_gene: -; abundance: once; j_gene: TRBJ1-3; v_gene: TRBV6-5; CDR3nt: TGTGCCACCCTAGGGGATACCGGAAACACCATATATTTT; CDR3aa: CATLGDTGNTIYF
d_gene: TRBD1; abundance: -; j_gene: TRBJ1-2; v_gene: TRBV27; CDR3nt: TGTGCCAGCAGACGTGACAGGGGAGTTACCTATGGCTACACCTTC; CDR3aa: CASRRDRGVTYGYTF
d_gene: -; abundance: -; j_gene: TRBJ2-5; v_gene: TRBV21-1; CDR3nt: TGTGCCAGCAGCAAAGAAGCTAGCGAGAGGCAAGAGACCCAGTACTTC; CDR3aa: CASSKEASERQETQYF
d_gene: -; abundance: once; j_gene: TRBJ1-3; v_gene: TRBV11-2; CDR3nt: TGTGCCAGCGCCTTTAGGGGGTCGGGAAACACCATATATTTT; CDR3aa: CASAFRGSGNTIYF
d_gene: -; abundance: -; j_gene: TRBJ2-7; v_gene: TRBV27; CDR3nt: TGTGCCAGCAGTTTATCCGGGTTCTACGAGCAGTACTTC; CDR3aa: CASSLSGFYEQYF
d_gene: TRBD1; abundance: -; j_gene: TRBJ2-2; v_gene: TRBV4-2; CDR3nt: TGTGCCAGCAGCCAAGTGGACAGGGACACCGGGGAGCTGTTTTTT; CDR3aa: CASSQVDRDTGELFF
d_gene: TRBD1; abundance: -; j_gene: TRBJ2-3; v_gene: TRBV4-3; CDR3nt: TGCGCCAGCAGTCGAGGGGGCGCGGCAGATACGCAGTATTTT; CDR3aa: CASSRGGAADTQYF
d_gene: -; abundance: -; j_gene: TRBJ1-4; v_gene: TRBV27; CDR3nt: TGTGCCAGCAGTTGGGGGGGTGATGAAAAACTGTTTTTT; CDR3aa: CASSWGGDEKLFF
d_gene: TRBD1; abundance: -; j_gene: TRBJ1-1; v_gene: TRBV9; CDR3nt: TGTGCCAGCAGCGTAGGACAGGGGGATCCTGAAGCTTTCTTT; CDR3aa: CASSVGQGDPEAFF
d_gene: -; abundance: -; j_gene: TRBJ2-2; v_gene: TRBV5-1; CDR3nt: TGCGCCAGCAGCCTGAGGAGACTAGATTACACCGGGGAGCTGTTTTTT; CDR3aa: CASSLRRLDYTGELFF